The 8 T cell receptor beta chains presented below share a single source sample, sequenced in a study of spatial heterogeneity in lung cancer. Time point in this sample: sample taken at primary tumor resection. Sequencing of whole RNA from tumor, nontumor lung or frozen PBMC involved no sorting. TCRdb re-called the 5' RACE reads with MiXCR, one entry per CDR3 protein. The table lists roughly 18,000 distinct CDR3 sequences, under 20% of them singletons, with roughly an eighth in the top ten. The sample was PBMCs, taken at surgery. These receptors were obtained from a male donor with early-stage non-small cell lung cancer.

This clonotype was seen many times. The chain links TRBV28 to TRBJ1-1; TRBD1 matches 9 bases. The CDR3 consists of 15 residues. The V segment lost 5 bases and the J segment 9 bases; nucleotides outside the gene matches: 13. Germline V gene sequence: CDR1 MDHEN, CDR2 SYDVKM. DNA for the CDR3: TGTGCCAGCAGTCCCCCCCCGGGACAGGGATCTCAAGCTTTCTTT. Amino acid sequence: CASSPPPGQGSQAFF.

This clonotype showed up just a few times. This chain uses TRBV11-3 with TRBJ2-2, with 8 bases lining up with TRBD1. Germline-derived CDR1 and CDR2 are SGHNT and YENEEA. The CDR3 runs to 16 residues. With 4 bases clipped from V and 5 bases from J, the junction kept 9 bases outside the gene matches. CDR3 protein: CASSSRGQGATGELFF. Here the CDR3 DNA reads TGTGCCAGCAGCTCCAGAGGACAGGGTGCGACCGGGGAGCTGTTTTTT.

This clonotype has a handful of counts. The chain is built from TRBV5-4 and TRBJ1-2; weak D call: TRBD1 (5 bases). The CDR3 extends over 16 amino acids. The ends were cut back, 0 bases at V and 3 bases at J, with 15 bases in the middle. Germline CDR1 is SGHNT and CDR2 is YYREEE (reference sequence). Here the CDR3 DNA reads TGTGCCAGCAGCTTGGAAGGGACGGTTGTCTACTATGGCTACACCTTC. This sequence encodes CASSLEGTVVYYGYTF. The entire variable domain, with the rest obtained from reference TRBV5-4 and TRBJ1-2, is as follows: ETGVTQSPTHLIKTRGQQVTLRCSSQSGHNTVSWYQQALGQGPQFIFQYYREEENGRGNFPPRFSGLQFPNYSSELNVNALELDDSALYLCASSLEGTVVYYGYTFGSGTRLTVV.

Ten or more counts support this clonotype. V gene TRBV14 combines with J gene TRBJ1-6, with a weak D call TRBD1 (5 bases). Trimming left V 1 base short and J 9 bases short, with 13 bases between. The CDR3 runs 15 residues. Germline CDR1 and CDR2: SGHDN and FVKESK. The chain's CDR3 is CASSQVGGVASPLHF. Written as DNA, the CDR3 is TGTGCCAGCAGCCAAGTAGGAGGGGTCGCTTCACCCCTCCACTTT.

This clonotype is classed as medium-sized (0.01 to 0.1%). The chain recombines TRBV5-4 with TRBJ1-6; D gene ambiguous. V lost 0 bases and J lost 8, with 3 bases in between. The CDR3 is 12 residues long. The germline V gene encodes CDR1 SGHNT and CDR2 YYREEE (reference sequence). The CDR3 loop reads CASSLGDSPLHF. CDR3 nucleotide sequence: TGTGCCAGCAGCTTGGGGGATTCACCCCTCCACTTT.

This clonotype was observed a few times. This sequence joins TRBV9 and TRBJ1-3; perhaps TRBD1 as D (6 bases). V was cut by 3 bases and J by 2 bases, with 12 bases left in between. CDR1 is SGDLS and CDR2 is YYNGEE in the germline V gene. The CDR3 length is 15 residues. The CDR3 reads CASSEGGEAGNTIYF. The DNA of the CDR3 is TGTGCCAGCAGCGAGGGGGGTGAAGCTGGAAACACCATATATTTT.

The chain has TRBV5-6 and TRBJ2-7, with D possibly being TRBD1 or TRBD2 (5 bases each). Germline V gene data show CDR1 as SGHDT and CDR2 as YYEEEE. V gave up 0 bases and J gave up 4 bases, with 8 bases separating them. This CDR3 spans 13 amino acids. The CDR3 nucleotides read TGTGCCAGCAGCTTGGGCAGGGAGTACGAGCAGTACTTC. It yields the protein CASSLGREYEQYF.

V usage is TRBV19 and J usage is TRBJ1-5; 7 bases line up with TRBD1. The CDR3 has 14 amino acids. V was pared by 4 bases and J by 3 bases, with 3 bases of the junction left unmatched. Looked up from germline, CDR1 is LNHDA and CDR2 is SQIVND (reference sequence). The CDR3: CASSTDRPNQPQHF. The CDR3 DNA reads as TGTGCCAGTAGTACGGACAGGCCCAATCAGCCCCAGCATTTT.